This TCR beta chain is from a study of PD-1 blockade in classical Hodgkin lymphoma (dated by TCRdb to 2019 to 2021). Background on the whole study: Nivolumab dosing was 3 mg/kg intravenously every 2 weeks, continuing until either disease progression or unacceptable toxicity. The study used TCR beta sequencing and CyTOF to define a peripheral blood immune signature of response to PD-1 blockade in classical Hodgkin lymphoma.

Genomic DNA was isolated using the Qiagen DNeasy kit from unsorted PBMCs as well as from negatively selected CD4+ and CD8+ fractions. TCR beta CDR3 regions were amplified by immunoSEQ multiplex PCR using primers annealing to V and J segments. A synthetic immune receptor repertoire was used to minimize amplification bias, and any remaining bias was removed computationally after sequencing. The original methods were these. Repertoire diversity was quantified as the Shannon entropy index using custom Python scripts. The unsorted, CD4+ and CD8+ repertoires were each analyzed separately, with the exception of combined analyses, where CD4+ and CD8+ sequences were merged in silico. A clone counted as expanded when the clone's frequency after treatment rose at least 2-fold relative to C1D1, and clones undetected at baseline were given a pseudocount of 0.5. Clones with 0 or 1 copy at C1D1 were classified as singleton clones, and clones with 2 or more copies were classified as non-singleton clones. Clones expanded in unsorted samples were labelled as CD4+, CD8+ or unknown by matching protein sequences in sorted samples from the same patient. Wilcoxon tests were applied to paired samples to test diversity changes from C1D1 to C4D1. TCRdb took this table from immuneACCESS and kept in-frame rearrangements with V and J called. Such tables lack part of the clones; where checked against another copy, unresolved V genes explain under half of the gap, and the rest is unexplained. V, J and clone size were drawn from that table, and D and trimming were deduced from the DNA. The sample records about 32,000 clones, about 90% of which are singletons. Of the sample, 0.3% falls within the top ten clones.

The time point label, read with the paper, signifies: cycle 4 day 1 (C4D1), after around six weeks of nivolumab. All trial patients had relapsed after autologous stem cell transplantation, with cohorts A, B and C differing in prior brentuximab vedotin exposure. Using a Miltenyi CD4+ T cell isolation kit, CD4+ T cells were purified from thawed PBMCs through magnetic negative selection. The trial cohort was composed of roughly 60 patients with relapsed/refractory classical Hodgkin lymphoma, for whom complete response, partial response or progressive disease was recorded as best overall response. Single-agent nivolumab was administered to trial patients in the multi-cohort phase II CheckMate 205 trial. An independent review committee assessed best overall response by applying the 2007 International Working Group response criteria. Trial PBMCs were collected immediately before nivolumab initiation (C1D1) and during therapy at cycle 2 day 1 and cycle 4 day 1. Peripheral blood was collected in 8 mL Vacutainer Cell Preparation Tubes, from which PBMCs were isolated by centrifugation and then cryopreserved. Purified CD4+ and CD8+ fractions were prepared only for cases with an additional available PBMC sample. Magnetically labelled cells were depleted on LS columns in a quadroMACS separator, and the flow-through was collected as the purified fraction.

Results and caveats for the whole study, not just this receptor: The study was restricted to a single clinical trial cohort, and the causes of repertoire differences, possibly disease activity or prior therapy, were left undefined. Trial patients with a complete response had baseline diversity similar to that of newly diagnosed patients, while partial responders and progressors had significantly lower diversity. Patients starting nivolumab less than 1 year after ASCT had lower diversity and were excluded from later analyses to avoid confounding by immune reconstitution. By C4D1, a significant rise was seen in CD4+ TCR diversity but not in CD8+ TCR diversity (p=0.0027 vs p=0.16), and the rise was most apparent among complete responders (p=0.02). Baseline TCR diversity was reported to be lower in newly diagnosed patients than in healthy donors and to be lower still in relapsed/refractory patients.

Reading from cysteine to phenylalanine, the CDR3 counts 16 amino acids. Only CDR3 DNA remains: 48 bases, in frame from the first base. CDR1 SGHTA and CDR2 FQGTGA are derived from the germline V gene. For this chain, trimming is 0 bases at the V end and 9 bases at the J end, and the number of junction bases without a gene match is 6. Concerning this clone: The antigen this receptor binds is unknown. The input lacks base qualities; no much larger clone sits a single base away.

The chain is encoded by TRBV7-3 joined to TRBJ2-1; TRBD2 matches 12 bases in the middle. Sequencing used CD4+ T cells from blood, obtained before the fourth cycle of nivolumab. The clonotype originates from a human donor with classical Hodgkin lymphoma. The DNA sequence is TGTGCCAGCAGCTTAACGACTAGCGGGAGTTTTGGTGAGCAGTTCTTC. This translates into CASSLTTSGSFGEQFF.